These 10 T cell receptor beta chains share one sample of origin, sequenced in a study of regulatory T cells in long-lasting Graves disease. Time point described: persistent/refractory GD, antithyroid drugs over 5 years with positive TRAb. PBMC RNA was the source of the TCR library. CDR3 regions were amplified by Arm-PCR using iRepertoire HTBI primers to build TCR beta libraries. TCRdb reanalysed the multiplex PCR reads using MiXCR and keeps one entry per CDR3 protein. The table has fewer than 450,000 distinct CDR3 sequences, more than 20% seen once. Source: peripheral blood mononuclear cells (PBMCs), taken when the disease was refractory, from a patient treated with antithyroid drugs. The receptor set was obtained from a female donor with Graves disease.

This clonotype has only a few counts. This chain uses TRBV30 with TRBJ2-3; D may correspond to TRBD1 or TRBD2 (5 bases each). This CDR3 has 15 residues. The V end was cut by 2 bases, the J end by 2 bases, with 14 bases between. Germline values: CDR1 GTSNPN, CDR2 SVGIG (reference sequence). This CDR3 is CAWSPPGPNTDTQYF. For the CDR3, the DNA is TGTGCCTGGAGTCCACCGGGACCTAACACAGATACGCAGTATTTT.

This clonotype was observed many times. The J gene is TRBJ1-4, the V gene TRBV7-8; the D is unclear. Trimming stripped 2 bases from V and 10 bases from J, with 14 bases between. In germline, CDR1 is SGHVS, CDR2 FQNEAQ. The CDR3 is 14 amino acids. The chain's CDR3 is CASSLSNPVVKLFF. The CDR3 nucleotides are TGTGCCAGCAGCTTATCAAACCCCGTCGTAAAACTGTTTTTT.

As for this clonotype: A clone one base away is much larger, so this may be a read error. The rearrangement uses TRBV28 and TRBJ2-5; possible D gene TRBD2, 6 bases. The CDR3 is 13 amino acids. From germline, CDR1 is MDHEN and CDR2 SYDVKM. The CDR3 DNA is TGTGCCAGCAGTTTCTTGGAGGGACCGACCCGGTACTTC. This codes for CASSFLEGPTRYF.

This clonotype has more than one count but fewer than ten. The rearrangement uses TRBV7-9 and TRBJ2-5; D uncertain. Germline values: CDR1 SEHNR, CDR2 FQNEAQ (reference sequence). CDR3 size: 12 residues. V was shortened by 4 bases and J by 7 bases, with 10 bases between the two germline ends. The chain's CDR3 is CASSSPTLTQYF. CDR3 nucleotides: TGTGCCAGCAGCTCCCCCACACTGACCCAGTACTTC.

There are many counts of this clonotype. The CDR3 spells CASSSGLAGGQEQYF. In nucleotides, the CDR3 is TGTGCCAGCAGCTCGGGGCTAGCGGGAGGACAGGAGCAGTACTTC. The chain has TRBV7-2 and TRBJ2-7; 11 nucleotides line up with TRBD2. The CDR3 runs 15 residues. Trimming took 4 bases from V and 7 from J; bases not matched to a gene: 9. Germline CDR1 is SGHTA and CDR2 is FQGNSA.

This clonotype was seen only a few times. CDR3 sequence (DNA): TGTGCCAGCAGCCAACAAGGGGGACAGTATTTCTCTGGGGCCAACGTCCTGACTTTC. Amino acids: CASSQQGGQYFSGANVLTF. The chain recombines TRBV3-1 with TRBJ2-6; 7 nucleotides match TRBD1. This CDR3 has 19 amino acids. J gave up 0 bases and V 2 bases, and 10 bases lay outside the gene matches. Germline CDR1 reads LGHDT; CDR2 reads YNNKEL (reference sequence).

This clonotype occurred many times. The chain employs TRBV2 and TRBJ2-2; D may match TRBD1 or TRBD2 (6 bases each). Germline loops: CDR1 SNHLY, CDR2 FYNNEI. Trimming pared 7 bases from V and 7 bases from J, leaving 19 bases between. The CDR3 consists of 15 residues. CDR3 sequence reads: CASKSGGGIGGELFF. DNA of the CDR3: TGTGCCAGCAAATCAGGAGGGGGTATAGGCGGGGAGCTGTTTTTT.

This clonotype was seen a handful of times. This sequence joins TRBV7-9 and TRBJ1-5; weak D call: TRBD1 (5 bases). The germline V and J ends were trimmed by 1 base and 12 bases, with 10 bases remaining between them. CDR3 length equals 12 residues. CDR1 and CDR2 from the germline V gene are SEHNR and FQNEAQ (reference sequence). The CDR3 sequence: CASSLGGDGQHF. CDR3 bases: TGTGCCAGCAGCTTAGGGGGGGATGGCCAGCATTTT. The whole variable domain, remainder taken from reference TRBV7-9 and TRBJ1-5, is DTGVSQNPRHKITKRGQNVTFRCDPISEHNRLYWYRQTLGQGPEFLTYFQNEAQLEKSRLLSDRFSAERPKGSFSTLEIQRTEQGDSAMYLCASSLGGDGQHFGDGTRLSIL.

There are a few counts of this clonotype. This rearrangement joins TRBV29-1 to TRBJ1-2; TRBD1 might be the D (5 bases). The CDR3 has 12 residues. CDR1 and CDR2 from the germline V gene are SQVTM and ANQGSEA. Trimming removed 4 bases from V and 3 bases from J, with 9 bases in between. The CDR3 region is CSVVGRDYGYTF. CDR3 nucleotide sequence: TGCAGCGTTGTCGGCAGGGACTATGGCTACACCTTC.

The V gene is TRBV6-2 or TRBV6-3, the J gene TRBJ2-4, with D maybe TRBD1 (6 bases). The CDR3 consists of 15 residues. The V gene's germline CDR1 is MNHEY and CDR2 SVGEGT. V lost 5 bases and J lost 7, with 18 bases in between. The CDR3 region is CASSGGGRRLNIQYF. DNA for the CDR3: TGTGCCAGCAGTGGGGGCGGCAGGAGGTTGAACATTCAGTACTTC.